The 20 T cell receptor beta chains listed next were all sequenced from one sample in a study of spatial heterogeneity in lung cancer (dated by TCRdb to the late 2010s). Library preparation employed 5' RACE. Sequencing relied on a NextSeq 500. Through fastp at Q25 and MiXCR, TCRdb rebuilt clones from the public reads, retaining in-frame beta chains. Identical CDR3 proteins give one entry, which carries the most common genes and DNA. This sample gives approximately 70,000 distinct CDR3 sequences in total; about 8.2% of them show up just once. Clones ranked in the top ten supply 1.5% to 2% of the sample. The intended sense of this specimen's time point label: blood at routine non-recurrence follow-up after resection. The sample here was PBMCs, taken at follow-up. These receptors were taken from a female donor with early-stage non-small cell lung cancer.

This clonotype was recorded many times. The J gene is TRBJ2-7, the V gene TRBV29-1; TRBD1 is a possible D gene (6 bases). This CDR3 spans 13 amino acids. Germline V CDR1 and CDR2: SQVTM, ANQGSEA. V was cut by 5 bases and J by 5 bases, with 16 bases left in between. The CDR3 nucleotides read TGCAGCGTTCTCCGCCAGGGGCTGGACGAGCAGTACTTC. Translating it yields CSVLRQGLDEQYF.

This clonotype was observed at least ten times. The chain couples TRBV9 to TRBJ1-2, with a weak D call TRBD1 (5 bases). The length of the CDR3 is 13 residues. The V and J ends lost 1 base and 2 bases respectively, with 6 bases between them. Germline lookup yields CDR1 SGDLS and CDR2 YYNGEE. The CDR3 DNA reads TGTGCCAGCAGCGTAAGGGACAACTATGGCTACACCTTC. Protein sequence: CASSVRDNYGYTF.

In this sample, this clonotype turned up many times. The V gene is TRBV12-3 or TRBV12-4, the J gene TRBJ2-1, with TRBD2 identical over 7 bases. The CDR3 sequence is 14 residues long. V was clipped by 8 bases and J by 5 bases; unmatched bases: 9. CDR3 DNA: TGTGCCAGCGGGCCCCGGGGGAGGGACAATGAGCAGTTCTTC. It specifies CASGPRGRDNEQFF.

This clonotype was counted ten times or more. V and J are TRBV28 and TRBJ2-2; 7 nucleotides align to TRBD2. Germline V gene sequence: CDR1 MDHEN, CDR2 SYDVKM. The length of the CDR3 is 14 residues. The ends lost 3 bases at V and 4 bases at J; junction bases unmatched: 2. The CDR3 protein is CASSFWGGTGELFF. The DNA of the CDR3 is TGTGCCAGCAGTTTTTGGGGGGGCACCGGGGAGCTGTTTTTT.

Many counts were recorded for this clonotype. The rearrangement links TRBV12-3 or TRBV12-4 to TRBJ2-7; 7 bases fit TRBD2. V trimming: 6 bases; J trimming: 4 bases; junction bases outside the gene matches: 6. The CDR3 is 13 amino acids. CDR3: CASRDELAYEQYF. The CDR3 DNA sequence: TGTGCCAGCAGGGACGAACTAGCGTACGAGCAGTACTTC.

This clonotype was counted many times. The chain carries TRBV5-4 and TRBJ2-7; D may correspond to TRBD1 or TRBD2 (5 bases each). Germline CDR1 is SGHNT and CDR2 is YYREEE (reference sequence). The V gene lost 7 bases and the J gene lost 5 bases, with 10 bases spanning the gap. The CDR3 loop spans 11 amino acids. In DNA form, the CDR3 reads TGTGCCAGCGCTTTGGGGGACGAGCAGTACTTC. It codes for CASALGDEQYF.

J is TRBJ2-5 and V is TRBV7-9, with 10 bases matching TRBD2. Germline loops: CDR1 SEHNR, CDR2 FQNEAQ (reference sequence). This CDR3 has 15 residues. Trimming cost V 6 bases and J 5 bases; bases outside gene matches: 9. CDR3 sequence reads: CASRSSGSPRETQYF. The DNA of the CDR3 is TGTGCCAGCAGATCTAGCGGGAGCCCGAGGGAGACCCAGTACTTC.

The V call is TRBV5-1, the J call TRBJ2-1; a weak D match, TRBD1 (6 bases). The CDR3 extends over 13 amino acids. CDR1 is SGHRS and CDR2 is YFSETQ in the germline V gene. Trimming removed 4 bases from V and 6 bases from J, with 11 bases in between. In nucleotides, the CDR3 is TGCGCCAGCAGCCAGGGGCAGCTCAATGAGCAGTTCTTC. Protein: CASSQGQLNEQFF.

This clonotype was seen repeatedly, ten times or more. The chain employs TRBV20-1 and TRBJ2-3; possible D gene TRBD1, 6 bases. Deletions cut 0 bases from V and 6 bases from J, with 13 bases between. Germline V CDR1 and CDR2: DFQATT, SNEGSKA (reference sequence). The CDR3 spans 14 residues. DNA for the CDR3: TGCAGTGCTAGAGATCGAGAGGGGGAGGATACGCAGTATTTT. It translates to CSARDREGEDTQYF.

This clonotype was recorded at least ten times. The rearrangement joins TRBV18 to TRBJ2-1, with unresolved D. Trimming took off 3 bases at V and 6 bases at J, with 12 bases between the two ends. This CDR3 has 14 residues. Germline CDR1 is KGHSH and CDR2 is LQKENI. In DNA, the CDR3 is TGTGCCAGCTCACCGGGCCAAATCCCCAATGAGCAGTTCTTC. Translating it yields CASSPGQIPNEQFF.

This clonotype showed up just a few times. The chain joins TRBV29-1 to TRBJ2-3; TRBD2 matches 8 bases. The germline gives CDR1 SQVTM, CDR2 ANQGSEA. The CDR3 length is 13 residues. V shed 4 bases, J shed 4 bases, and the junction held 4 bases outside the gene matches. As DNA, the CDR3 is TGCAGCGTTGGGCGGGAGGCCCCAGATACGCAGTATTTT. It encodes CSVGREAPDTQYF.

At least ten counts were recorded for this clonotype. The V call is TRBV10-3, the J call TRBJ1-5, with TRBD1 matching 7 bases. With V trimmed by 2 bases and J by 4 bases, 11 bases remained unmatched. The CDR3 loop spans 17 amino acids. Germline CDR1 is ENHRY and CDR2 is SYGVKD. This CDR3 is CAISEVFRGQGNQPQHF. The CDR3, as DNA: TGTGCCATCAGTGAGGTCTTTAGGGGGCAGGGAAATCAGCCCCAGCATTTT.

This clonotype showed up many times. In nucleotides, the CDR3 is TGCAGCGTTTGCTTTAGCGGGAGTTCAGATACGCAGTATTTT. Its translation: CSVCFSGSSDTQYF. The J gene is TRBJ2-3, the V gene TRBV29-1; 9 bases agree with TRBD2. The CDR3 consists of 14 residues. Germline V CDR1 and CDR2: SQVTM, ANQGSEA. J gave up 4 bases and V 5 bases, and 7 bases lay outside the gene matches.

This clonotype was seen a handful of times. The rearrangement joins TRBV9 to TRBJ2-7; a weak D match, TRBD2 (5 bases). Germline CDR1 SGDLS, CDR2 YYNGEE. V was cut by 4 bases and J by 7 bases, with 12 bases left in between. This CDR3 spans 12 amino acids. CDR3 protein: CASSSDRGEQYF. The CDR3 DNA reads as TGTGCCAGCAGCTCGGACCGAGGGGAGCAGTACTTC.

There are many counts of this clonotype. This chain uses TRBV29-1 with TRBJ2-7, with 12 positions matching TRBD2. Losses at the gene ends were 4 bases for V and 6 bases for J; bases not matched to a gene: 4. Germline CDR1 SQVTM, CDR2 ANQGSEA. This CDR3 has 13 residues. CDR3 protein: CSVGLAGDREQYF. The CDR3 DNA is TGCAGCGTTGGACTAGCGGGAGACCGCGAGCAGTACTTC.

This clonotype was found many times. This chain uses TRBV11-2 with TRBJ2-1; either TRBD1 or TRBD2 may supply D (6 bases each). In germline, CDR1 is SGHAT, CDR2 FQNNGV. V was clipped by 0 bases and J by 2 bases, with 8 bases between them. The CDR3 covers 15 residues. The CDR3 protein is CASSLERGPYNEQFF. CDR3 in DNA: TGTGCCAGCAGCTTAGAACGGGGGCCCTACAATGAGCAGTTCTTC.

V and J are TRBV20-1 and TRBJ2-7; TRBD1 matches 8 bases. CDR3 length equals 12 residues. With V trimmed by 6 bases and J by 3 bases, 4 bases remained unmatched. Germline CDR1 and CDR2: DFQATT and SNEGSKA (reference sequence). The CDR3 DNA follows: TGCAGTGCGGCGGACAGGGACTACGAGCAGTACTTC. It is translated as CSAADRDYEQYF.

In this sample, this clonotype turned up a few times. The rearrangement uses TRBV3-1 and TRBJ2-1; D gene unclear. The CDR3 extends over 13 amino acids. CDR1 LGHDT and CDR2 YNNKEL come from the germline V gene (reference sequence). Between the trimmed V and J ends, which lost 0 bases and 9 bases, there was a span of 9 bases. The CDR3 loop reads CASSQEWSPEQFF. The CDR3 DNA is TGTGCCAGCAGCCAAGAATGGTCACCTGAGCAGTTCTTC.

The chain uses TRBV7-9 and TRBJ1-3; D is undetermined. The ends were cut back, 5 bases at V and 0 bases at J, with 14 bases in the middle. The CDR3 length is 16 residues. CDR1 and CDR2 (germline): SEHNR, FQNEAQ (reference sequence). The CDR3 DNA follows: TGTGCCAGCAGCCTTAGGCGGGCAGCCTCTGGAAACACCATATATTTT. Translated, it gives CASSLRRAASGNTIYF.

This clonotype came up many times. The chain employs TRBV4-2 and TRBJ1-1, with D hard to call. This CDR3 is built from 13 residues. From germline, CDR1 is LGHNA and CDR2 YNFKEQ. With 2 bases removed from V and 1 base from J, the gap between germline ends came to 5 bases. For the CDR3, the DNA is TGTGCCAGCAGCCAACTAGCGAACACTGAAGCTTTCTTT. Amino acids: CASSQLANTEAFF.